The 13 T cell receptor beta chains given below trace back to one sample, sequenced in a study of blood T cell repertoires in COVID-19. Clones were read by immunoSEQ multiplex PCR, and TCRdb kept only the in-frame ones, dropping some. The table includes roughly 250,000 clones, 83% detected once. The sample was peripheral blood. These TCRs come from a human donor in a cohort sampled during active COVID-19.

This clone appeared a single time. The chain employs TRBV24-1 and TRBJ2-1; 7 bases map to TRBD2. J was trimmed by 6 bases and V by 8 bases; bases with no gene match: 9. Germline CDR1 reads KGHDR; CDR2 reads SFDVKD. The CDR3 extends over 14 amino acids. In DNA form, the CDR3 reads TGTGCCACCAACAACCCGGGAGGTAGCAATGAGCAGTTCTTC. It yields the protein CATNNPGGSNEQFF.

This clone was observed a few times. The gene calls are TRBV2 and TRBJ2-1, with 12 bases that match TRBD2. From germline, CDR1 is SNHLY and CDR2 FYNNEI. V trimming: 7 bases; J trimming: 7 bases; junction bases outside the gene matches: 11. This CDR3 comprises 16 residues. CDR3 amino acids: CASIKGLAGRGNEQFF. The CDR3, as DNA: TGTGCCAGCATTAAAGGACTAGCGGGAAGAGGAAATGAGCAGTTCTTC.

The CDR3 sequence: CASSLTGSDGYTF. CDR3 bases: TGTGCCAGCAGCTTGACAGGGTCCGATGGCTACACCTTC. This chain connects TRBV5-4 to TRBJ1-2; TRBD1 might be the D (6 bases). V was shortened by 1 base and J by 6 bases, with 10 bases between the two germline ends. This CDR3 contains 13 residues. Germline CDR1 is SGHNT and CDR2 is YYREEE (reference sequence).

The chain recombines TRBV4-2 with TRBJ2-7; tentative D call: TRBD2 (6 bases). This CDR3 has 14 residues. V lost 7 bases to trimming and J lost 0 bases, with 13 bases between them. Germline CDR1 reads LGHNA; CDR2 reads YNFKEQ. CDR3 amino acids: CASNGGVSSYEQYF. CDR3 bases: TGTGCCAGCAACGGGGGTGTTAGCTCCTACGAGCAGTACTTC.

The chain couples TRBV19 to TRBJ2-3, with 8 bases lining up with TRBD1. This CDR3 comprises 17 residues. Germline V gene lookup returns CDR1 LNHDA and CDR2 SQIVND (reference sequence). Trimming removed 5 bases from V and 4 bases from J; junction bases left unmatched: 14. The CDR3 loop reads CASSFSRAGGSADTQYF. CDR3 sequence (DNA): TGTGCCAGTAGTTTTAGCCGGGCAGGGGGCAGCGCAGATACGCAGTATTTT. Based on the CDR3 plus reference TRBV19 and TRBJ2-3, the full variable domain is DGGITQSPKYLFRKEGQNVTLSCEQNLNHDAMYWYRQDPGQGLRLIYYSQIVNDFQKGDIAEGYSVSREKKESFPLTVTSAQKNPTAFYLCASSFSRAGGSADTQYFGPGTRLTVL.

This clone was observed a single time. The genes are TRBV6-5 and TRBJ2-7; 10 bases line up with TRBD2. The V segment lost 5 bases and the J segment 9 bases; nucleotides outside the gene matches: 4. The CDR3 spans 12 residues. Per germline, CDR1 MNHEY and CDR2 SVGAGI. In DNA form, the CDR3 reads TGTGCCAGCAGTCGGCTAGCGGGGGCGCAGTACTTC. Encoded protein: CASSRLAGAQYF.

CDR3 DNA: TGTGCCAGTAGTATGCGAGGGAACACCGGGGAGCTGTTTTTT. Its translation is CASSMRGNTGELFF. The V and J genes are TRBV19 and TRBJ2-2; D unresolved. Germline V gene sequence: CDR1 LNHDA, CDR2 SQIVND (reference sequence). V lost 3 bases and J lost 1, with 6 bases in between. This CDR3 contains 14 residues.

This sequence joins TRBV7-3 and TRBJ2-3, with D hard to call. Trimming stripped 4 bases from V and 2 bases from J, with 7 bases between. CDR1 and CDR2 (germline): SGHTA, FQGTGA. This CDR3 has 13 residues. The CDR3 protein is CASSYSITDTQYF. DNA of the CDR3: TGTGCCAGCAGCTACTCGATCACAGATACGCAGTATTTT.

In its sample, this clone was seen once. The CDR3, as DNA: TGTGCCAGCAGCCCACCAACAGGCCTTTATGGTAGTGAGCAGTTCTTC. Its protein is CASSPPTGLYGSEQFF. The rearrangement uses TRBV14 and TRBJ2-1; weak D call: TRBD1 (5 bases). Trimming removed 4 bases from V and 9 bases from J, with 22 bases in between. CDR3 length: 16 residues. In germline, CDR1 is SGHDN, CDR2 FVKESK.

The genes are TRBV10-1 and TRBJ2-1; D is possibly TRBD2 (6 bases). CDR1 is WNHNN, CDR2 SYGVQD, per germline (reference sequence). The CDR3 totals 14 residues. V was shortened by 0 bases and J by 9 bases, with 12 bases between the two germline ends. This CDR3 reads CASSESSGRAEQFF. The CDR3, as DNA: TGCGCCAGCAGTGAGTCAAGCGGGCGGGCTGAGCAGTTCTTC.

CDR3 protein: CASSLAVRDRGRNTEAFF. Written as DNA, the CDR3 is TGTGCCAGCAGCTTAGCAGTCCGGGACAGGGGCCGGAACACTGAAGCTTTCTTT. The chain joins TRBV7-6 to TRBJ1-1, with 10 positions matching TRBD1. The trim removed 0 bases at V and 1 base at J, leaving 8 bases unmatched. Germline lookup yields CDR1 SGHVS and CDR2 FNYEAQ. This CDR3 has 18 amino acids. Looking up the rest from reference TRBV7-6 and TRBJ1-1 gives the full variable domain: GAGVSQSPRYKVTKRGQDVALRCDPISGHVSLYWYRQALGQGPEFLTYFNYEAQQDKSGLPNDRFSAERPEGSISTLTIQRTEQRDSAMYRCASSLAVRDRGRNTEAFFGQGTRLTVV.

This clone was detected only a few times. The chain employs TRBV5-1 and TRBJ2-3, with a tentative D call TRBD2 (6 bases). CDR3 length: 15 residues. Per germline, CDR1 SGHRS and CDR2 YFSETQ. The V and J ends lost 4 bases and 1 base respectively, with 13 bases between them. CDR3 amino acids: CASSLPGAGTDTQYF. In DNA, the CDR3 is TGCGCCAGCAGCCTCCCGGGAGCGGGCACAGATACGCAGTATTTT.

This clone was recorded only once. The V and J genes are TRBV3-1 (or the pseudogene TRBV3-2) and TRBJ2-1; D may be TRBD1 (6 bases). The CDR3 spans 14 residues. V was shortened by 4 bases and J by 4 bases, with 11 bases between the two germline ends. Germline-derived CDR1 and CDR2 are LGHDT and YNNKEL (reference sequence). CDR3 amino acids: CASSPLGAYNEQFF. The CDR3, as DNA: TGTGCCAGCAGCCCCCTGGGGGCATACAATGAGCAGTTCTTC.